This passage covers 32 T cell receptor beta chains from one sample sequenced in a study of blood T cells in healthy people across ages. Together with a sample-barcoded 5' primer, a J-beta primer mix was included in a second PCR lasting roughly 6 to 12 cycles. TCRdb re-called the 5' RACE reads through MiXCR, storing one row per CDR3 protein. This sample has roughly 500,000 distinct CDR3 sequences, with roughly 28% found just once. Sequencing used blood. These receptors all come from a woman aged 65 to 85 in good health.

This clonotype was seen a handful of times. This sequence joins TRBV10-3 and TRBJ1-1, with 8 bases fitting TRBD1. This CDR3 is built from 14 residues. Germline-derived CDR1 and CDR2 are ENHRY and SYGVKD. With 6 bases clipped from V and 4 bases from J, the junction kept 7 bases outside the gene matches. CDR3 amino acids: CAIRAGGRGTEAFF. For the CDR3, the DNA is TGTGCCATCAGGGCAGGGGGCAGAGGCACTGAAGCTTTCTTT.

Concerning this clonotype itself: It may be a read error: a sequence one base away is much more abundant. The chain employs TRBV6-5 and TRBJ1-1; 9 bases match TRBD1. CDR1 is MNHEY and CDR2 is SVGAGI in the germline V gene. The CDR3 has 14 amino acids. CDR3 sequence: CASNQGQGTTESFF. In DNA, the CDR3 is TGTGCCAGCAACCAGGGACAGGGTACGACTGAATCTTTCTTT.

The rearrangement joins TRBV7-2 to TRBJ2-3; the D is unclear. The CDR3 has 12 residues. CDR1 and CDR2 (germline): SGHTA, FQGNSA. V gave up 5 bases and J gave up 8 bases, with 11 bases separating them. CDR3 sequence (DNA): TGTGCCAGCAGCCCCTTTAAGGGTACGCAGTATTTT. This gives the protein CASSPFKGTQYF.

Only a few counts were recorded for this clonotype. The chain couples TRBV9 to TRBJ1-2; D not resolved. The CDR3 has 11 residues. Trimming left V 7 bases short and J 3 bases short, with 7 bases between. Germline loops: CDR1 SGDLS, CDR2 YYNGEE. This CDR3 is CASRGYYGYTF. CDR3 nucleotide sequence: TGTGCCAGCCGAGGGTACTATGGCTACACCTTC.

This rearrangement joins TRBV27 to TRBJ1-4; 9 bases agree with TRBD1. CDR3 length equals 18 residues. From germline, CDR1 is MNHEY and CDR2 SMNVEV (reference sequence). J was trimmed by 0 bases and V by 4 bases; bases with no gene match: 9. CDR3 sequence (DNA): TGTGCCAGCAGTTATTACAGGGGGCTTTCTGCAACTAATGAAAAACTGTTTTTT. It encodes CASSYYRGLSATNEKLFF.

The chain employs TRBV28 and TRBJ2-5; a weak D match, TRBD1 (5 bases). The J call may be wrong; the DNA end is better matched by TRBJ2-1. The germline V gene has CDR1 MDHEN and CDR2 SYDVKM. The CDR3 spans 11 residues. The CDR3 protein is CASSRANEQFF. CDR3 DNA: TGTGCCAGCAGCAGGGCCAATGAGCAGTTCTTC.

This clonotype has only a few counts. The chain joins TRBV20-1 to TRBJ2-3; 7 bases are shared with TRBD2. The CDR3 has 16 amino acids. The V segment lost 5 bases and the J segment 2 bases; nucleotides outside the gene matches: 13. Germline CDR1 is DFQATT and CDR2 is SNEGSKA (reference sequence). CDR3 amino acids: CSAAPREAGPTDTQYF. CDR3 coding DNA: TGCAGTGCTGCCCCTCGGGAAGCGGGGCCCACAGATACGCAGTATTTT.

This clonotype has just one count. The chain joins TRBV20-1 to TRBJ1-5, with a tentative D call TRBD1 (6 bases). CDR1 and CDR2 (germline): DFQATT, SNEGSKA (reference sequence). The CDR3 contains 13 residues. Trimming left V 3 bases short and J 7 bases short, with 13 bases between. The CDR3 DNA follows: TGCAGTGCTAGGGAGGGGGGGATCCAGCCCCAGCATTTT. Translating gives CSAREGGIQPQHF.

This chain links TRBV29-1 with TRBJ1-2; the D is unclear. In germline, CDR1 is SQVTM, CDR2 ANQGSEA. V was clipped by 4 bases and J by 6 bases, with 9 bases between them. CDR3 length: 11 residues. The CDR3 loop is CSVGESDGYTF. The CDR3, as DNA: TGCAGCGTTGGTGAGTCGGATGGCTACACCTTC. The full variable domain, completed using reference TRBV29-1 and TRBJ1-2, is SAVISQKPSRDICQRGTSLTIQCQVDSQVTMMFWYRQQPGQSLTLIATANQGSEATYESGFVIDKFPISRPNLTFSTLTVSNMSPEDSSIYLCSVGESDGYTFGSGTRLTVV.

A single count supports this clonotype. The V and J genes are TRBV20-1 and TRBJ1-1; 7 bases are a match to TRBD1. The germline V gene has CDR1 DFQATT and CDR2 SNEGSKA (reference sequence). Losses at the gene ends were 0 bases for V and 2 bases for J; bases not matched to a gene: 6. There are 15 residues in the CDR3. The CDR3 protein is CSARDRGQINTEAFF. CDR3 in DNA: TGCAGTGCTAGAGACCGGGGACAGATAAACACTGAAGCTTTCTTT.

The chain recombines TRBV7-8 with TRBJ2-5; TRBD1 is a possible D gene (5 bases). The CDR3 runs to 15 residues. Trimming removed 1 base at V and 4 bases at J, with 13 bases between. Germline V gene data show CDR1 as SGHVS and CDR2 as FQNEAQ. The CDR3 spells CASSLGSPQGETQYF. The CDR3 DNA reads as TGTGCCAGCAGCTTAGGAAGTCCCCAGGGAGAGACCCAGTACTTC. Supplemented by reference TRBV7-8 and TRBJ2-5, the full variable domain reads GAGVSQSPRYKVAKRGQDVALRCDPISGHVSLFWYQQALGQGPEFLTYFQNEAQLDKSGLPSDRFFAERPEGSVSTLKIQRTQQEDSAVYLCASSLGSPQGETQYFGPGTRLLVL.

The V gene is TRBV12-3 or TRBV12-4, the J gene TRBJ1-4; possibly TRBD1 for D (5 bases). The CDR3 is made up of 13 amino acids. Between the trimmed V and J ends, which lost 6 bases and 4 bases, there was a span of 9 bases. CDR3 loop: CASSDSFNEKLFF. Here the CDR3 DNA reads TGTGCCAGCAGCGACAGTTTTAATGAAAAACTGTTTTTT.

This clonotype has more than one count but fewer than ten. The chain employs TRBV7-3 and TRBJ1-1, with D perhaps matching TRBD1 (5 bases). Germline CDR1 is SGHTA and CDR2 is FQGTGA. The CDR3 is 15 amino acids. Trimming stripped 2 bases from V and 5 bases from J, with 15 bases between. CDR3: CASSLGGVAGTEAFF. The CDR3 region has the DNA TGTGCCAGCAGCTTAGGAGGGGTGGCTGGGACTGAAGCTTTCTTT. Looking up the rest from reference TRBV7-3 and TRBJ1-1 gives the full variable domain: GAGVSQTPSNKVTEKGKYVELRCDPISGHTALYWYRQSLGQGPEFLIYFQGTGAADDSGLPNDRFFAVRPEGSVSTLKIQRTERGDSAVYLCASSLGGVAGTEAFFGQGTRLTVV.

The chain uses TRBV29-1 and TRBJ2-3; TRBD2 matches 8 bases. The V segment lost 8 bases and the J segment 7 bases; nucleotides outside the gene matches: 11. Germline CDR1 and CDR2: SQVTM and ANQGSEA. The CDR3 spans 13 residues. CDR3 sequence reads: CSSRAGGAHTQYF. CDR3 sequence (DNA): TGCAGCTCCCGTGCGGGGGGTGCTCATACGCAGTATTTT.

The chain recombines TRBV29-1 with TRBJ2-5; tentatively, D is TRBD1 (6 bases). Germline V gene data show CDR1 as SQVTM and CDR2 as ANQGSEA. Trimming took off 6 bases at V and 5 bases at J, with 19 bases between the two ends. The CDR3 length is 14 residues. The CDR3 nucleotides read TGCAGCGTCTCAACCGGGACCACAGGGGAGACCCAGTACTTC. This translates into CSVSTGTTGETQYF.

The J gene is TRBJ2-1, the V gene TRBV9; D may be TRBD1 (7 bases). V was trimmed by 3 bases and J by 8 bases, leaving 15 bases between them. Germline CDR1 reads SGDLS; CDR2 reads YYNGEE. CDR3 length: 14 residues. CDR3 region: CASSGIRGVDEQFF. CDR3 DNA sequence: TGTGCCAGCAGCGGAATCAGGGGGGTTGATGAGCAGTTCTTC.

This clonotype came up a few times. The chain combines TRBV7-9 with TRBJ1-1; D may be TRBD1 (5 bases). Germline CDR1 reads SEHNR; CDR2 reads FQNEAQ (reference sequence). CDR3 length equals 13 residues. Trimming removed 4 bases from V and 3 bases from J, with 9 bases in between. The CDR3 here is CASSYLGDTEAFF. CDR3 DNA: TGTGCCAGCAGCTATCTGGGGGACACTGAAGCTTTCTTT.

As regards this clonotype: A much larger clone is a single base away; this may be a read error. The V gene is TRBV4-1, the J gene TRBJ2-2, with 8 nucleotides matching TRBD2. Germline V gives CDR1 MGHRA, CDR2 YSYEKL. The CDR3 is 16 residues long. The chain's CDR3 is CASGQEGTRGAGELFF. The CDR3 DNA follows: TGCGCCAGCGGCCAAGAAGGGACTAGGGGAGCCGGGGAGCTGTTTTTT.

V and J are TRBV20-1 and TRBJ1-1; no reliable D call. Per germline, CDR1 DFQATT and CDR2 SNEGSKA (reference sequence). V was pared by 6 bases and J by 1 base, with 9 bases between. CDR3 length equals 12 residues. CDR3 DNA sequence: TGCAGTGCCGCCGACAAGAACACTGAAGCTTTCTTT. It codes for CSAADKNTEAFF.

This clonotype has at least ten counts. J is TRBJ2-7 and V is TRBV18; the D gene is possibly TRBD2 (6 bases). This CDR3 spans 14 amino acids. From germline, CDR1 is KGHSH and CDR2 LQKENI. Deletions cut 2 bases from V and 4 bases from J, with 12 bases between. CDR3 DNA: TGTGCCAGCTCACCAACGGGGGTCGCGTACGAGCAGTACTTC. It specifies CASSPTGVAYEQYF.

V usage is TRBV11-3 and J usage is TRBJ2-1; tentatively, D is TRBD1 (5 bases). The CDR3 has 14 amino acids. CDR1 and CDR2 from the germline V gene are SGHNT and YENEEA. V lost 2 bases and J 5 bases, leaving 10 bases between the germline ends. The CDR3 loop is CASSLRGGNNEQFF. As DNA, the CDR3 is TGTGCCAGCAGCTTAAGGGGTGGGAACAATGAGCAGTTCTTC. Variable domain in full (rest from reference TRBV11-3 and TRBJ2-1): EAGVVQSPRYKIIEKKQPVAFWCNPISGHNTLYWYLQNLGQGPELLIRYENEEAVDDSQLPKDRFSAERLKGVDSTLKIQPAELGDSAVYLCASSLRGGNNEQFFGPGTRLTVL.

A remark on this clonotype: The junction differs from germline at one of its ends, possibly a read error. The chain recombines TRBV12-3 or TRBV12-4 with TRBJ2-5; 7 nucleotides agree with TRBD2. The CDR3 sequence is 14 residues long. Here the CDR3 reads CVSSLSTSIKTQYF. DNA of the CDR3: TGTGTCAGCAGTTTGTCGACTAGCATAAAGACCCAGTACTTC.

There are many counts of this clonotype. The rearrangement joins TRBV3-1 to TRBJ1-4; the match to TRBD1 covers 8 bases. The CDR3 covers 15 residues. The junction had 10 bases not matched to a gene; V was cut back by 3 bases and J by 10 bases. The germline V gene encodes CDR1 LGHDT and CDR2 YNNKEL (reference sequence). The CDR3 spells CASSHGTGGLAKLFF. The CDR3 DNA sequence: TGTGCCAGCAGCCACGGGACAGGCGGGTTAGCAAAACTGTTTTTT.

This clonotype came up a few times. V and J are TRBV5-4 and TRBJ2-1; the D call may be TRBD1 or TRBD2 (5 bases each). The CDR3 is 14 amino acids. The V end was cut by 0 bases, the J end by 5 bases, with 9 bases between. Germline V gives CDR1 SGHNT, CDR2 YYREEE (reference sequence). The CDR3 reads CASSLAGPHNEQFF. Here the CDR3 DNA reads TGTGCCAGCAGCTTGGCGGGGCCACACAATGAGCAGTTCTTC.

This clonotype was picked up a small number of times. The gene calls are TRBV7-6 and TRBJ2-5, with 9 bases lining up with TRBD1. With 5 bases clipped from V and 5 bases from J, the junction kept 6 bases outside the gene matches. CDR1 SGHVS and CDR2 FNYEAQ come from the germline V gene. This CDR3 contains 14 residues. DNA for the CDR3: TGTGCCAGCAGCGGGACAGGGAGCGTGGAGACCCAGTACTTC. Translating it yields CASSGTGSVETQYF.

The chain joins TRBV20-1 to TRBJ1-1; 8 bases fit TRBD1. The CDR3 extends over 16 amino acids. Germline V gene data show CDR1 as DFQATT and CDR2 as SNEGSKA (reference sequence). Unmatched junction bases numbered 8, after V lost 2 bases and J lost 0 bases. The DNA of the CDR3 is TGCAGTGCTAGACCACCCAGGACAGGGCTGAACACTGAAGCTTTCTTT. It yields the protein CSARPPRTGLNTEAFF.

This chain joins TRBV20-1 and TRBJ2-1; perhaps TRBD1 as D (5 bases). The DNA matches TRBJ2-7 better at its end, which makes the J call doubtful. The V gene's germline CDR1 is DFQATT and CDR2 SNEGSKA (reference sequence). The CDR3 extends over 14 amino acids. The CDR3 bases are TGCAGTGCTAGAGCTTCAGACAGCTCCTACGAGCAGTACTTC. This gives the protein CSARASDSSYEQYF.

This clonotype has just a few counts. The chain carries TRBV7-2 and TRBJ2-1; a weak D match, TRBD1 (5 bases). Per germline, CDR1 SGHTA and CDR2 FQGNSA. The CDR3 has 13 residues. The V gene lost 3 bases and the J gene lost 8 bases, with 11 bases spanning the gap. The CDR3 region has the DNA TGTGCCAGCAGCTTGGGGCCCGGCGATGAGCAGTTCTTC. Translated, it gives CASSLGPGDEQFF. Full variable domain (rest looked up from reference TRBV7-2 and TRBJ2-1): GAGVSQSPSNKVTEKGKDVELRCDPISGHTALYWYRQSLGQGLEFLIYFQGNSAPDKSGLPSDRFSAERTGGSVSTLTIQRTQQEDSAVYLCASSLGPGDEQFFGPGTRLTVL.

The chain combines TRBV7-2 with TRBJ1-1, with D uncertain. V was clipped by 4 bases and J by 3 bases, with 9 bases between them. The CDR3 extends over 13 amino acids. Germline loops: CDR1 SGHTA, CDR2 FQGNSA. The CDR3 bases are TGTGCCAGCAGCTCCACCCCTCACACTGAAGCTTTCTTT. This translates into CASSSTPHTEAFF.

This clonotype was seen at least ten times. The V and J genes are TRBV12-3 or TRBV12-4 and TRBJ2-1; 9 bases align to TRBD2. This CDR3 is 14 amino acids long. Trimming at V came to 5 bases and at J to 3 bases, leaving 2 bases not matched to a gene. The CDR3 here is CASSPSGVYNEQFF. The CDR3 region has the DNA TGTGCCAGCAGTCCTAGCGGGGTCTACAATGAGCAGTTCTTC.

This sequence joins TRBV25-1 and TRBJ2-5; possibly TRBD2 for D (6 bases). V dropped 4 bases and J dropped 5 bases, with 20 bases sitting between them. The CDR3 has 16 residues. The germline V gene encodes CDR1 MGHDK and CDR2 SYGVNS. The CDR3 bases are TGTGCCAGCAGTGCGGTGAGCGGACGTGGAGGGGAGACCCAGTACTTC. The encoded protein is CASSAVSGRGGETQYF.

CDR3 nucleotides: TGCAGCGTGACAGGGGGGGATGAAAAACTGTTTTTT. It is translated as CSVTGGDEKLFF. V and J are TRBV29-1 and TRBJ1-4; 9 positions agree with TRBD1. Germline V gene sequence: CDR1 SQVTM, CDR2 ANQGSEA. The J segment lost 6 bases and the V segment lost 6 bases, leaving 2 bases of the junction unmatched. The CDR3 contains 12 residues.